Each of the 8 T cell receptor beta chains below was sequenced from the same sample in a study of blood T cell repertoires in COVID-19. Here immunoSEQ multiplex PCR was the method, and the copy in TCRdb shows in-frame clones only, minus some. The sample consists of 350,000 to 450,000 clones, roughly 86% of them appearing once. Sample: peripheral blood. The source of these receptors is a human donor in a cohort sampled during active COVID-19.

The chain carries TRBV6-6 and TRBJ1-1; D gene unclear. The CDR3 runs 14 residues. Germline V gene sequence: CDR1 MNHNY, CDR2 SVGAGI (reference sequence). Trimming stripped 2 bases from V and 1 base from J, with 8 bases between. CDR3 protein: CASSYKTKNTEAFF. CDR3 DNA sequence: TGTGCCAGCAGTTACAAGACAAAGAACACTGAAGCTTTCTTT.

The chain recombines TRBV6-5 with TRBJ1-2; tentative D call: TRBD1 (6 bases). Germline CDR1 is MNHEY and CDR2 is SVGAGI. Trimming removed 5 bases at V and 8 bases at J, with 9 bases between. There are 11 residues in the CDR3. For the CDR3, the DNA is TGTGCCAGCAGTCAGGGGTCCGGCTACACCTTC. This encodes CASSQGSGYTF.

The rearrangement joins TRBV7-6 to TRBJ2-3; 10 bases align to TRBD1. The CDR3 extends over 15 amino acids. Germline V gene data show CDR1 as SGHVS and CDR2 as FNYEAQ. V was clipped by 3 bases and J by 7 bases; unmatched bases: 7. This chain's CDR3 is CASSLGDRGTHTQYF. DNA for the CDR3: TGTGCCAGCAGCTTGGGGGACAGGGGTACCCATACGCAGTATTTT.

This clone was seen a handful of times. The V gene is TRBV28, the J gene TRBJ2-2, with 7 bases lining up with TRBD2. V was pared by 5 bases and J by 4 bases, with 7 bases of the junction left unmatched. Germline CDR1 and CDR2: MDHEN and SYDVKM. CDR3 length: 15 residues. Here the CDR3 reads CASSPGTKGTGELFF. Written as DNA, the CDR3 is TGTGCCAGCAGTCCCGGGACTAAGGGCACCGGGGAGCTGTTTTTT.

This chain links TRBV19 with TRBJ1-2, with 9 bases that match TRBD1. Germline CDR1 and CDR2: LNHDA and SQIVND (reference sequence). V gave up 6 bases and J gave up 3 bases; unmatched junction bases: 8. This CDR3 is 15 amino acids long. The CDR3 protein is CASRPTGGGYYGYTF. Here the CDR3 DNA reads TGTGCCAGTAGGCCAACAGGGGGCGGATACTATGGCTACACCTTC.

The chain is built from TRBV19 and TRBJ2-2; 8 bases agree with TRBD2. Germline CDR1 and CDR2: LNHDA and SQIVND (reference sequence). CDR3 length: 16 amino acids. The junction had 3 bases not matched to a gene; V was cut back by 1 base and J by 2 bases. CDR3 protein: CASSIALAVNTGELFF. The DNA of the CDR3 is TGTGCCAGTAGTATAGCACTAGCGGTAAACACCGGGGAGCTGTTTTTT. The full variable domain, its missing parts supplied by reference TRBV19 and TRBJ2-2, is DGGITQSPKYLFRKEGQNVTLSCEQNLNHDAMYWYRQDPGQGLRLIYYSQIVNDFQKGDIAEGYSVSREKKESFPLTVTSAQKNPTAFYLCASSIALAVNTGELFFGEGSRLTVL.

This chain uses TRBV12-3 or TRBV12-4 with TRBJ1-1; D is uncertain. The CDR3 contains 13 residues. V was trimmed by 9 bases and J by 1 base, leaving 12 bases between them. CDR3 DNA sequence: TGTGCCAGTCTAAAGAGGGAGAACACTGAAGCTTTCTTT. Translating it yields CASLKRENTEAFF.

The chain links TRBV5-1 to TRBJ2-2; D unresolved. V gave up 4 bases and J gave up 5 bases, with 9 bases separating them. CDR1 and CDR2 from the germline V gene are SGHRS and YFSETQ. CDR3 length: 13 residues. CDR3 sequence (DNA): TGCGCCAGCAGCGTAGACGGGACCGGGGAGCTGTTTTTT. Its protein product is CASSVDGTGELFF.